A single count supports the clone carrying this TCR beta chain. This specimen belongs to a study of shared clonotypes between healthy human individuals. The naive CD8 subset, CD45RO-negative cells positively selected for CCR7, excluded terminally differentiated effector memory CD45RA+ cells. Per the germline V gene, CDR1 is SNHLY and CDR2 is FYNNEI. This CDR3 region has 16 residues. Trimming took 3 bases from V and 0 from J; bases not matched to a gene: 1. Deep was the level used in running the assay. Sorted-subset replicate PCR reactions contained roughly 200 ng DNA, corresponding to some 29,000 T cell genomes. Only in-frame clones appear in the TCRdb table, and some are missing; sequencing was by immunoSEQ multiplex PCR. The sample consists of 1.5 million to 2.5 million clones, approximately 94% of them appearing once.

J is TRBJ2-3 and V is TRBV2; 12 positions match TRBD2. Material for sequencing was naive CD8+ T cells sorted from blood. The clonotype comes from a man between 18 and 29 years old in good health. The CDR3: CASSDLAGGSTDTQYF. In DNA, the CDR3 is TGTGCCAGCAGTGACCTAGCGGGGGGGAGCACAGATACGCAGTATTTT.